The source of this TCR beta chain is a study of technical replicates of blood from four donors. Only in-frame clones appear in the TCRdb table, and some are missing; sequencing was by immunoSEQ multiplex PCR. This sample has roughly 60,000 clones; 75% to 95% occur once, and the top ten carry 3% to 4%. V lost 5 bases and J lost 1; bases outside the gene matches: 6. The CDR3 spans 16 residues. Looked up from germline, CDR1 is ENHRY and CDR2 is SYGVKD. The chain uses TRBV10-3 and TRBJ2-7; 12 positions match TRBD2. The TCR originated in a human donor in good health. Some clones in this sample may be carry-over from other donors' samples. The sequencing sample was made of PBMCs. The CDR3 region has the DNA TGTGCCATCAGTCGACTAGCGGGGGCAAGATCCTACGAGCAGTACTTC. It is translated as CAISRLAGARSYEQYF.